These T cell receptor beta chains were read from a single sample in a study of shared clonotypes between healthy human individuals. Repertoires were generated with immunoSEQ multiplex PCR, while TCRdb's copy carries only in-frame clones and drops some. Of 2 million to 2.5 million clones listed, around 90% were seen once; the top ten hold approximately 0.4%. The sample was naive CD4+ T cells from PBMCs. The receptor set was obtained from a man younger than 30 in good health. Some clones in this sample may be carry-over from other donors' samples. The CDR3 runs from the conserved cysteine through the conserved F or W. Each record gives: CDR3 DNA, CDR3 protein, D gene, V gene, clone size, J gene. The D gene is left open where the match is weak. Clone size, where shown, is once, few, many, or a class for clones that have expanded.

TGCGCCAGCAGCCCGTTGCTTTGGCAGACCTATGGCTACACCTTC CASSPLLWQTYGYTF NA TRBV4-1 NA TRBJ1-2
TGCGCCAGCAGTCGGAGGGTAGCGGGAGAAGGTTATGAGCAGTTCTTC CASSRRVAGEGYEQFF TRBD2 TRBV5-1 NA TRBJ2-1
TGTGCCAGCTCACGAGGAACGACAGGGGAAGAAGCTTTCTTT CASSRGTTGEEAFF TRBD1 TRBV18 NA TRBJ1-1
TGTGCCAGCAGCGCCAGACAGGGGTCCGAGCAGTACTTC CASSARQGSEQYF TRBD1 TRBV7-2 NA TRBJ2-7
TGTGCCTGGACCATGAGGCAGAGCTATGGCTACACCTTC CAWTMRQSYGYTF NA TRBV30 NA TRBJ1-2
TGTGCCAGCAGCGCCAGTGGGGGACAGATAAACTATGGCTACACCTTC CASSASGGQINYGYTF TRBD1 TRBV7-6 NA TRBJ1-2
TGTGCCAGCAGCACGGGACTAACAGATACGCAGTATTTT CASSTGLTDTQYF TRBD2 TRBV9 NA TRBJ2-3
TGTGCCAGCAGCCGGAGGAATAGCACAGATACGCAGTATTTT CASSRRNSTDTQYF NA TRBV11-2 NA TRBJ2-3
TGTGCCAGCAGTGAGAACAGGGGAGGAGATACGCAGTATTTT CASSENRGGDTQYF NA TRBV25-1 NA TRBJ2-3
TGTGCCACCAACCTAGGGGGGCTTAACGAGCAGTACTTC CATNLGGLNEQYF NA TRBV28 NA TRBJ2-7
TGTGCCAGCGGGGGACTAGCAACTGGCGAGCAGTACTTC CASGGLATGEQYF TRBD2 TRBV7-2 NA TRBJ2-7
TGTGCCAGCAGCGTAGTATGGGACCCGGAGACGCAGTATTTT CASSVVWDPETQYF NA TRBV9 NA TRBJ2-3
TGTGCCAGCAGCTCAGGGGTTCGGGGTGGCGAGACCCAGTACTTC CASSSGVRGGETQYF NA TRBV7-3 NA TRBJ2-5
TGTGCCTGGAGAGTGGACAGGAGAAATTCCTACGAGCAGTACTTC CAWRVDRRNSYEQYF TRBD1 TRBV30 NA TRBJ2-7
TGCGCCAGCAGCCTGGGGACTATTCCCACCGGGGAGCTGTTTTTT CASSLGTIPTGELFF TRBD2 TRBV5-1 NA TRBJ2-2
TGTGCCATCAGTGAGACGACGAGGGCGGTCGACTCAGGAGAGCAGTACTTC CAISETTRAVDSGEQYF NA TRBV10-3 NA TRBJ2-7
TGCGCCAGCAGCTTTGGGCGGGAGCCAGATACGCAGTATTTT CASSFGREPDTQYF TRBD2 TRBV5-1 NA TRBJ2-3
TGTGCCAGCAGTTGGCAGGACTGGGAGCAGTACTTC CASSWQDWEQYF NA TRBV6-7 NA TRBJ2-7
TGTGCCAGCAGCGCAGTCGGGACTGTCGGCGAGCAGTACTTC CASSAVGTVGEQYF NA TRBV9 NA TRBJ2-7
TGTGCCAGCAGTTACTCGGGAATAAACATTCAGTACTTC CASSYSGINIQYF NA TRBV6-5 NA TRBJ2-4
TGTGCCAGCAGCTTGATGGGGGGAACTGGGGAGCTGTTTTTT CASSLMGGTGELFF NA TRBV11-2 NA TRBJ2-2
TGTGCCATCAGTGAGACAGGGGAAAACTATGGCTACACCTTC CAISETGENYGYTF TRBD1 TRBV10-3 NA TRBJ1-2
TGCAGCGTGGGACAGCTCCTTCAAGAGACCCAGTACTTC CSVGQLLQETQYF TRBD1 TRBV29-1 NA TRBJ2-5
TGTGCCAGCAGCTTTTCGGGCACGAACACTGAAGCTTTCTTT CASSFSGTNTEAFF NA TRBV7-2 NA TRBJ1-1
TGTGCCAGCAGTTTATTTCGGGAAGGAGGGAACACTGAAGCTTTCTTT CASSLFREGGNTEAFF NA TRBV27 few TRBJ1-1
TGTGCCAGCAGTCAGGGACCTAATTCACCCCTCCACTTT CASSQGPNSPLHF NA TRBV27 NA TRBJ1-6
TGTGCCAGCAGTATGGCGGGAGGCCTTACCTACGAGCAGTACTTC CASSMAGGLTYEQYF TRBD2 TRBV28 NA TRBJ2-7
TGTGCCAGCAGCTTAGTGCGGGGACTCACAGATACGCAGTATTTT CASSLVRGLTDTQYF NA TRBV7-2 NA TRBJ2-3
TGTGCCAGCAGCCAATATTCCCAGGGGGGGACTTTGAACACTGAAGCTTTCTTT CASSQYSQGGTLNTEAFF TRBD1 TRBV16 NA TRBJ1-1
TGTGCCAGCAGTCAGCGGGGACAAGAGACCCAGTACTTC CASSQRGQETQYF TRBD2 TRBV2 NA TRBJ2-5
TGCGCCAGCAAGGTCCGGGACGGGCCCCAAGAGACCCAGTACTTC CASKVRDGPQETQYF NA TRBV5-1 NA TRBJ2-5
TGCGCCAGCAGCTTTCAGCGGGAGCACAATGAGCAGTTCTTC CASSFQREHNEQFF TRBD2 TRBV5-1 NA TRBJ2-1
TGTGCCAGCAGCTCATACACCGGGACACTAAACACTGAAGCTTTCTTT CASSSYTGTLNTEAFF NA TRBV13 NA TRBJ1-1
TGTGCCAGCAGCGAGCGACAGGGCGGCTACACCTTC CASSERQGGYTF TRBD1 TRBV9 NA TRBJ1-2
TGTGCCAGCAGCTTAGATTCGGGACATGAGCAGTTCTTC CASSLDSGHEQFF NA TRBV11-2 NA TRBJ2-1
TGCGCCAGCAGCTTGAACGGACGGTACGAGCAGTACTTC CASSLNGRYEQYF NA TRBV5-1 NA TRBJ2-7
TGTGCCATCAGTGGAGCGGGAGGCCCTTACAATGAGCAGTTCTTC CAISGAGGPYNEQFF TRBD2 TRBV10-3 NA TRBJ2-1
TGTGCCAGCAGTTACGACAGGGCCTATCAGCCCCAGCATTTT CASSYDRAYQPQHF TRBD1 TRBV6-6 once TRBJ1-5
TGTGCCAGCAGCGTCTCGACTAGCGGGCTTTACGAGCAGTACTTC CASSVSTSGLYEQYF TRBD2 TRBV7-2 NA TRBJ2-7
TGTGCCAGCTCACCCGGCGAATTACAAGAGACCCAGTACTTC CASSPGELQETQYF NA TRBV18 NA TRBJ2-5
TGCGCCAGCAGCCAGGCGGGAGAGGGCGAGACCCAGTACTTC CASSQAGEGETQYF TRBD2 TRBV4-3 once TRBJ2-5
TGTGCCTGGAGTGTACCCTTTTGGGGCTACACCTTC CAWSVPFWGYTF NA TRBV30 few TRBJ1-2
TGTGCCAGCAGCGAGTCGGGTGCGGCGGTCTACGAGCAGTACTTC CASSESGAAVYEQYF NA TRBV9 NA TRBJ2-7
TGTGCCAGCAGTTTAACCGGACAGGGGGACGGCTACACCTTC CASSLTGQGDGYTF TRBD1 TRBV28 NA TRBJ1-2
TGCGCCAGCAGGGACCCGGGCCCTAACAATGAGCAGTTCTTC CASRDPGPNNEQFF NA TRBV5-1 NA TRBJ2-1
TGTGCCAGCAGACCGGACTGGACTAGCACAGATACGCAGTATTTT CASRPDWTSTDTQYF NA TRBV6-4 NA TRBJ2-3